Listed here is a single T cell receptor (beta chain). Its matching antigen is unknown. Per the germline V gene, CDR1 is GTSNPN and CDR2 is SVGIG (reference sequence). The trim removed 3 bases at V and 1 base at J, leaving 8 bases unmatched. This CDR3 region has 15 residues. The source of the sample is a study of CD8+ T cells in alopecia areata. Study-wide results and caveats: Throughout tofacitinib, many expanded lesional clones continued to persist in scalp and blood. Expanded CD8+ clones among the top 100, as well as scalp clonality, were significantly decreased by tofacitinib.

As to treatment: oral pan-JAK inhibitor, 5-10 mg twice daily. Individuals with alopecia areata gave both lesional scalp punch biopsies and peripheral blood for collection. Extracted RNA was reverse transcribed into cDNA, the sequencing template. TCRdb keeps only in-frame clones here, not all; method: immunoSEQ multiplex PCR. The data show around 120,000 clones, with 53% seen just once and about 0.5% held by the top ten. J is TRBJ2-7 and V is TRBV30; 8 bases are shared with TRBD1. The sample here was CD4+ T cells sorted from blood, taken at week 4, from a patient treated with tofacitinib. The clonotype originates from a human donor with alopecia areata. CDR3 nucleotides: TGTGCCTGGAGGAGATTCGACAGGGGATCCTACGAGCAGTACTTC. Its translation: CAWRRFDRGSYEQYF.